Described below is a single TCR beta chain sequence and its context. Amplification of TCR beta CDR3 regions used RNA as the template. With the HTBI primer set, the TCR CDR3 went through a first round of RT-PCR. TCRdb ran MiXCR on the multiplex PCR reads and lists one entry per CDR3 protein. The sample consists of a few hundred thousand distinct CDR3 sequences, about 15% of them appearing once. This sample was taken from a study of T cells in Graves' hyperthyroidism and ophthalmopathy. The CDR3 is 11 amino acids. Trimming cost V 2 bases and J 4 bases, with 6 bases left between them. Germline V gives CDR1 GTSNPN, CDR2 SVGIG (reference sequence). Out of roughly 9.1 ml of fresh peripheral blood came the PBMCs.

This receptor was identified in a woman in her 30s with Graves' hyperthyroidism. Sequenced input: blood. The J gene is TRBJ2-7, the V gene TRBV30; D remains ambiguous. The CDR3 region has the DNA TGTGCCTGGAGTCACGGTTACGAGCAGTACTTC. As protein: CAWSHGYEQYF.